This is a list of T cell receptor beta chains from one sample in a study of shared clonotypes between healthy human individuals. Sequencing used immunoSEQ multiplex PCR; TCRdb keeps in-frame clones, though not all of them. The sample yields about 2.4 million clones, 93% seen once. Material for sequencing was naive CD4+ T cells from PBMCs. The receptors derive from a man aged 18 to 30 in good health. Some clones in this sample may be carry-over from other donors' samples. Both conserved end residues are part of each CDR3. A D gene is named only where the DNA matches it firmly. Size values are once, few and many counts, or a class for expanded clones, and some rows have none.

j_gene	d_gene	abundance	v_gene	len	CDR3aa	CDR3nt
TRBJ2-2	-	-	TRBV27	14	CASSSAGRTGELFF	TGTGCCAGCAGTTCGGCGGGACGTACCGGGGAGCTGTTTTTT
TRBJ2-1	TRBD2	-	TRBV5-1	19	CASSQRTSGRARTYNEQFF	TGCGCCAGCAGCCAAAGGACTAGCGGGAGGGCCCGAACGTACAATGAGCAGTTCTTC
TRBJ2-2	TRBD1	-	TRBV27	15	CASSWTGGYTGELFF	TGTGCCAGCAGTTGGACAGGGGGCTACACCGGGGAGCTGTTTTTT
TRBJ2-5	-	-	TRBV30	17	CAWRDRRARRFQETQYF	TGTGCCTGGAGGGATAGACGGGCCAGGAGGTTCCAAGAGACCCAGTACTTC
TRBJ2-5	TRBD1	once	TRBV7-3	14	CASSLSTGLETQYF	TGTGCCAGCAGCTTATCGACAGGGTTGGAGACCCAGTACTTC
TRBJ1-3	-	-	TRBV6-5	15	CASSRQEFSGNTIYF	TGTGCCAGCAGCCGACAGGAGTTCTCTGGAAACACCATATATTTT
TRBJ2-2	TRBD1	once	TRBV28	15	CASSLSGQGAGELFF	TGTGCCAGCAGTTTATCTGGGCAGGGGGCCGGGGAGCTGTTTTTT
TRBJ2-7	-	once	TRBV5-1	12	CASTSSSYEQYF	TGCGCCAGCACAAGTAGCTCCTACGAGCAGTACTTC
TRBJ2-3	-	-	TRBV2	12	CASRSNTDTQYF	TGTGCCAGCAGGTCCAACACAGATACGCAGTATTTT
TRBJ2-7	TRBD1	-	TRBV9	14	CASSEGQGSYEQYF	TGTGCCAGCAGCGAGGGACAGGGGAGTTACGAGCAGTACTTC
TRBJ2-1	-	-	TRBV7-3	14	CASSLGGRANEQFF	TGTGCCAGCAGCTTGGGTGGGAGAGCAAATGAGCAGTTCTTC
TRBJ1-6	TRBD1	-	TRBV5-6	15	CASSRDRGLDSPLHF	TGTGCCAGCAGCCGCGACAGGGGGCTGGATTCACCCCTCCACTTT
TRBJ1-2	-	-	TRBV5-1	14	CASSLPSGTNGYTF	TGCGCCAGCAGCTTGCCTTCCGGGACAAATGGCTACACCTTC
TRBJ2-1	TRBD2	-	TRBV5-6	17	CASRFRASGTSVHEQFF	TGTGCCAGCAGGTTTCGGGCTAGCGGGACGAGTGTCCATGAGCAGTTCTTC
TRBJ1-2	-	-	TRBV6-6	16	CASSYIRGALNYGYTF	TGTGCCAGCAGTTACATCCGGGGGGCTCTAAACTATGGCTACACCTTC
TRBJ1-1	-	-	TRBV7-9	13	CASRPGGVTEAFF	TGTGCCAGCAGACCCGGAGGAGTCACTGAAGCTTTCTTT
TRBJ2-5	TRBD2	-	TRBV19	14	CASSIDGGGETQYF	TGTGCCAGTAGTATAGACGGCGGGGGGGAGACCCAGTACTTC
TRBJ2-1	TRBD1	-	TRBV11-2	14	CASSPGTGDNEQFF	TGTGCCAGCAGCCCTGGGACAGGCGACAATGAGCAGTTCTTC
TRBJ2-1	TRBD1	-	TRBV10-3	18	CAIRNPHPTGLTYNEQFF	TGTGCCATCAGGAATCCCCACCCGACAGGGTTGACCTACAATGAGCAGTTCTTC
TRBJ2-2	TRBD1	-	TRBV5-1	15	CASGVQGARGGELFF	TGCGCCAGCGGCGTACAGGGGGCGCGAGGCGGGGAGCTGTTTTTT
TRBJ2-7	TRBD2	-	TRBV30	14	CAWRIAGGPGEQYF	TGTGCCTGGAGAATAGCGGGAGGGCCGGGCGAGCAGTACTTC
TRBJ1-2	-	-	TRBV6-1	15	CASSGAGAANYGYTF	TGTGCCAGCAGTGGTGCAGGCGCAGCTAACTATGGCTACACCTTC
TRBJ2-7	TRBD1	-	TRBV28	17	CASSLGFGGQGYYEQYF	TGTGCCAGCAGTTTGGGGTTCGGGGGACAGGGATACTACGAGCAGTACTTC
TRBJ2-6	-	-	TRBV5-4	16	CASSLAGGAGANVLTF	TGTGCCAGCAGCTTGGCGGGGGGCGCTGGGGCCAACGTCCTGACTTTC
TRBJ2-1	TRBD2	-	TRBV7-9	14	CASSLNGEGDEQFF	TGTGCCAGCAGCTTAAATGGGGAGGGAGATGAGCAGTTCTTC
TRBJ1-2	-	-	TRBV25-1	15	CASSEFGGVNYGYTF	TGTGCCAGCAGTGAATTTGGGGGGGTCAACTATGGCTACACCTTC
TRBJ2-5	TRBD2	-	TRBV5-6	15	CASSGWKRGPETQYF	TGTGCCAGCAGCGGGTGGAAGCGGGGGCCGGAGACCCAGTACTTC
TRBJ2-1	-	-	TRBV14	18	CASSQVARGAPNYNEQFF	TGTGCCAGCAGCCAAGTAGCTAGGGGGGCTCCTAACTACAATGAGCAGTTCTTC
TRBJ1-1	-	once	TRBV7-9	13	CASSLGTNTEAFF	TGTGCCAGCAGCTTAGGGACAAACACTGAAGCTTTCTTT
TRBJ2-7	-	-	TRBV19	14	CASSLSAASYEQYF	TGTGCCAGTAGTCTTTCGGCGGCCTCCTACGAGCAGTACTTC
TRBJ2-7	TRBD2	-	TRBV5-1	15	CASSFSGASSYEQYF	TGCGCCAGCAGCTTTAGCGGGGCCTCCTCCTACGAGCAGTACTTC
TRBJ1-6	-	few	TRBV7-2	17	CASSSPGESSYNSPLHF	TGTGCCAGCAGCTCCCCGGGAGAAAGCTCCTATAATTCACCCCTCCACTTT
TRBJ2-3	-	-	TRBV5-6	15	CASVRGTDSTDTQYF	TGTGCCAGCGTCCGGGGGACAGATAGCACAGATACGCAGTATTTT